The source of this T cell receptor beta chain is a study of identical twins. Trimming took off 4 bases at V and 2 bases at J, with 12 bases between the two ends. CDR3 size: 14 residues. Germline V gene sequence: CDR1 SEHNR, CDR2 FQNEAQ (reference sequence). With template switching, a universal primer site was added, and the cDNA carried unique molecular identifiers. TCRdb analysed the 5' RACE reads with MiXCR anew, one entry per CDR3 protein. Of about 530,000 distinct CDR3 sequences listed, approximately 14% were seen once; the top ten hold roughly 0.4%. In this sample, this clonotype turned up a few times. The sample also formed part of further work on yellow fever vaccine responses in identical twins.

This TCR came from a woman aged 18-29 years in good health. Sequencing was done on a sample of CD4+ T cells sorted from blood. The rearrangement joins TRBV7-9 to TRBJ2-7, with D unresolved. The CDR3 nucleotides read TGTGCCAGCAGCTCAGCCGGGCAGCCCTACGAGCAGTACTTC. Amino acids: CASSSAGQPYEQYF.